These 11 T cell receptor beta chains share one sample of origin, sequenced in a study. TCRdb recomputed calls from the 5' RACE reads with MiXCR, one row per CDR3 protein. The sample shows tens of thousands of distinct CDR3 sequences, around 26% of them seen only once. Sequencing was performed on tumor-infiltrating memory CD4+ T cells sorted from the breast tumor. Noted subset: memory CD4+ T cells, CD4+CD45RO+CD25-. Receptors were obtained from a female donor with breast cancer.

There are a few counts of this clonotype. The rearrangement links TRBV5-1 to TRBJ2-7; 8 nucleotides line up with TRBD1. CDR1 SGHRS and CDR2 YFSETQ come from the germline V gene. This CDR3 contains 15 residues. With V trimmed by 0 bases and J by 1 base, 3 bases remained unmatched. CDR3 nucleotide sequence: TGCGCCAGCAGCTTGGACAGGGGGGTTTCCTACGAGCAGTACTTC. Amino acids: CASSLDRGVSYEQYF.

The V call is TRBV7-2, the J call TRBJ1-5, with D unclear. Germline V gene sequence: CDR1 SGHTA, CDR2 FQGNSA. V lost 5 bases and J lost 0, with 11 bases in between. This CDR3 region has 15 residues. The CDR3 DNA reads TGTGCCAGCAGCCCTCAGACGGATAGCAATCAGCCCCAGCATTTT. Protein product: CASSPQTDSNQPQHF.

This clonotype has ten or more counts. CDR3 sequence: CASSRATETEAFF. CDR3 sequence (DNA): TGTGCCAGCAGCCGGGCAACTGAGACTGAAGCTTTCTTT. The chain couples TRBV7-9 to TRBJ1-1; D is ambiguous. V was trimmed by 5 bases and J by 5 bases, leaving 12 bases between them. Germline CDR1 and CDR2: SEHNR and FQNEAQ (reference sequence). The CDR3 length is 13 residues.

V gene TRBV5-6 combines with J gene TRBJ1-2; no firm D call. The V and J ends lost 0 bases and 0 bases respectively, with 12 bases between them. The CDR3 is 16 residues long. The germline V gene encodes CDR1 SGHDT and CDR2 YYEEEE. The CDR3 DNA follows: TGTGCCAGCAGCTTGGTGGAGGCAGGCGCTAACTATGGCTACACCTTC. This gives the protein CASSLVEAGANYGYTF.

This chain joins TRBV6-5 and TRBJ2-1, with 8 bases matching TRBD2. The CDR3 covers 14 residues. J gave up 3 bases and V 8 bases, and 6 bases lay outside the gene matches. Per the germline V gene, CDR1 is MNHEY and CDR2 is SVGAGI. The CDR3 is CASGREGYYNEQFF. CDR3 coding DNA: TGTGCCAGCGGCCGGGAGGGATACTACAATGAGCAGTTCTTC.

This clonotype was observed a few times. The chain carries TRBV7-2 and TRBJ1-4, with no clear D. Germline loops: CDR1 SGHTA, CDR2 FQGNSA. CDR3 length: 13 amino acids. Trimming cost V 0 bases and J 12 bases, with 11 bases left between them. CDR3 sequence reads: CASSLAGLEELFF. For the CDR3, the DNA is TGTGCCAGCAGCTTAGCGGGCCTGGAGGAACTGTTTTTT.

This chain joins TRBV29-1 and TRBJ2-1; 10 nucleotides agree with TRBD2. The CDR3 is made up of 14 amino acids. Trimming took 4 bases from V and 5 from J; bases not matched to a gene: 5. Germline-derived CDR1 and CDR2 are SQVTM and ANQGSEA. The CDR3 sequence: CSVARTSGNNEQFF. CDR3 sequence (DNA): TGCAGCGTTGCCCGGACTAGCGGCAACAATGAGCAGTTCTTC.

This clonotype was detected many times. CDR3 coding DNA: TGTGCCAGCAGCTTAGATATAAGGGTAGGAGAGACCCAGTACTTC. Translation: CASSLDIRVGETQYF. The chain employs TRBV7-2 and TRBJ2-5; unclear D gene. Germline assignment: CDR1 SGHTA and CDR2 FQGNSA. The V and J ends lost 1 base and 4 bases respectively, with 13 bases between them. The CDR3 totals 15 residues.

This chain connects TRBV7-2 to TRBJ2-1; D not resolved. V was pared by 1 base and J by 4 bases, with 11 bases between. The CDR3 extends over 15 amino acids. Germline V gene sequence: CDR1 SGHTA, CDR2 FQGNSA. The CDR3 sequence is CASSLGEMRYNEQFF. DNA for the CDR3: TGTGCCAGCAGCTTAGGGGAAATGAGGTACAATGAGCAGTTCTTC.

This sequence joins TRBV20-1 and TRBJ2-7, with TRBD2 identical over 11 bases. This CDR3 region has 16 residues. Unmatched junction bases numbered 17, after V lost 6 bases and J lost 7 bases. Per germline, CDR1 DFQATT and CDR2 SNEGSKA (reference sequence). Here the CDR3 DNA reads TGCAGTGCCACTGATAGGGTGACTAGCGGGGTACTTGAGCAGTACTTC. Protein: CSATDRVTSGVLEQYF.

This clonotype was observed a handful of times. This may stem from a read error, because a much larger clone lies one nucleotide away. The gene calls are TRBV6-2 or TRBV6-3 and TRBJ2-1; D remains ambiguous. The CDR3 has 12 residues. Germline assignment: CDR1 MNHEY and CDR2 SVGEGT. Trimming cost V 4 bases and J 6 bases, with 7 bases left between them. CDR3 DNA sequence: TGTGCCAGCAGTTGCCGGCGCAATGAGCAGTTCTTC. Its protein product is CASSCRRNEQFF.